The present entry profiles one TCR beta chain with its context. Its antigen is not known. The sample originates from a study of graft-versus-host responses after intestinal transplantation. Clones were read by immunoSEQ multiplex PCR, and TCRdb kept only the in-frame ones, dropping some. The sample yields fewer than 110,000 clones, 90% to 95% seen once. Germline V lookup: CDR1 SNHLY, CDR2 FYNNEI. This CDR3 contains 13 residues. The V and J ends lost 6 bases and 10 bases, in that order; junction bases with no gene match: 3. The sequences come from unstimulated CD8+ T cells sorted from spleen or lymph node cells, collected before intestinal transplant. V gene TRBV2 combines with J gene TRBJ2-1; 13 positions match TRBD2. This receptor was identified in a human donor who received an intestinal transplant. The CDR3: CASRLAGGREQFF. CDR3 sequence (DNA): TGTGCCAGCAGACTAGCGGGGGGGCGGGAGCAGTTCTTC. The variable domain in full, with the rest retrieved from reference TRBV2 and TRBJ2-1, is EPEVTQTPSHQVTQMGQEVILRCVPISNHLYFYWYRQILGQKVEFLVSFYNNEISEKSEIFDDQFSVERPDGSNFTLKIRSTKLEDSAMYFCASRLAGGREQFFGPGTRLTVL.